This record looks at one T cell receptor (beta chain) sequence and its context. These data come from a study of blood T cell repertoires in COVID-19. Study overall: The United States, Italy and Spain provided the acute and convalescent COVID-19 samples. Sample material is recorded as cDNA or gDNA derived from T cells, B-cell-depleted T cells, or PBMCs.

Germline V gene lookup returns CDR1 SNHLY and CDR2 FYNNEI. CDR3 length equals 11 residues. V gave up 8 bases and J gave up 11 bases, with 15 bases separating them. Study processing details: Amplification of reference gene primers provided the estimated nucleated cell counts. This table comes from immunoSEQ multiplex PCR, and its TCRdb copy is limited to in-frame clones, with some not included. From that table come the V and J calls and clone size; the DNA was used to work out D and trimming. The sample gives 400,000 or so clones, approximately 90% of which show up once; around 0.92% is in the top ten.

The sequenced material came from peripheral blood. This clonotype was sampled from a man younger than 35 with COVID-19, enrolled during active disease. The chain has TRBV2 and TRBJ1-1, with TRBD1 as a possible D gene (5 bases). CDR3 amino acids: CASGTGVGAFF. CDR3 bases: TGTGCCAGCGGAACAGGCGTCGGGGCTTTCTTT. Looking up the rest from reference TRBV2 and TRBJ1-1 gives the full variable domain: EPEVTQTPSHQVTQMGQEVILRCVPISNHLYFYWYRQILGQKVEFLVSFYNNEISEKSEIFDDQFSVERPDGSNFTLKIRSTKLEDSAMYFCASGTGVGAFFGQGTRLTVV.